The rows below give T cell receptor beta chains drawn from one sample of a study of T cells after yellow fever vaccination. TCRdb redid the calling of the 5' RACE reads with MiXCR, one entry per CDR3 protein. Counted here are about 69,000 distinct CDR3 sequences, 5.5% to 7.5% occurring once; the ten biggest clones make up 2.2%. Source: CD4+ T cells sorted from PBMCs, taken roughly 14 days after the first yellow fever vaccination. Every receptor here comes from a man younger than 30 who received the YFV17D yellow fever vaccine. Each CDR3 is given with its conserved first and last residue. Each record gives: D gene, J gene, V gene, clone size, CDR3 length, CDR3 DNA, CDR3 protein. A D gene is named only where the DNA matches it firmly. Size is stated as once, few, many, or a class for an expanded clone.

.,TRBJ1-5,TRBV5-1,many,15,TGCGCCAGCAGCGTCGCGGGGTATAGCAATCAGCCCCAGCATTTT,CASSVAGYSNQPQHF
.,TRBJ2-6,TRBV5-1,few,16,TGCGCCAGCAGCTTGGCCGGGCGGGTAGGGGCCAACGTCCTGACTTTC,CASSLAGRVGANVLTF
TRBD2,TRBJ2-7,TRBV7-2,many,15,TGTGCCAGCAGCCCGGGGGGGGTACGGTCCTACGAGCAGTACTTC,CASSPGGVRSYEQYF
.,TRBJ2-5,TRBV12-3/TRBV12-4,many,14,TGTGCCAGCACCTTACGAGTGATTCAAGAGACCCAGTACTTC,CASTLRVIQETQYF
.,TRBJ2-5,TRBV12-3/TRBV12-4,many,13,TGTGCCAGCAGTTCTAGCGCGGGGGAGACCCAGTACTTC,CASSSSAGETQYF
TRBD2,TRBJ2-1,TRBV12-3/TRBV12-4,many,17,TGTGCCAGCAGCAAGAGCTTAGCGGGGCCACACGAGGGTGAGCAGTTCTTC,CASSKSLAGPHEGEQFF
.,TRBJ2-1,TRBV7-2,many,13,TGTGCCAGCAGCTCCTCTAGCTGGAATGAGCAGTTCTTC,CASSSSSWNEQFF
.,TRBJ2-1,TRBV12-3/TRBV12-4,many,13,TGTGCCAGCAGTTTTGTGCTCTACAATGAGCAGTTCTTC,CASSFVLYNEQFF
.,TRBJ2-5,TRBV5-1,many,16,TGCGCCAGCAGCTTGGTGGGGGCCGGCACTGCGGAGACCCAGTACTTC,CASSLVGAGTAETQYF
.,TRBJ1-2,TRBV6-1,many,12,TGTGCCAGCAGTGCTACAGCCGAGGGCTACACCTTC,CASSATAEGYTF
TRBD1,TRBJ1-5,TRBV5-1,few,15,TGCGCCAGCAGCTTGGACGACAGGGAAGATCAGCCCCAGCATTTT,CASSLDDREDQPQHF
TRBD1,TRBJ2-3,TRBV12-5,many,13,TGTGCCTGTGGGAGACAGGGGTGGAATACGCAGTATTTT,CACGRQGWNTQYF
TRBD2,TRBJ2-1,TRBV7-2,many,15,TGTGCCAGCAGCCCCTACCGGGCTAGCGGGTTTGAGCAGTTCTTC,CASSPYRASGFEQFF
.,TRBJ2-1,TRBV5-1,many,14,TGCGCCAGCAGCTTGGGCCTAGCTCACGATGAGCAGTTCTTC,CASSLGLAHDEQFF
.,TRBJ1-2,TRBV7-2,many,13,TGTGCCAGCAGAGAGGACAGTAACTATGGCTACACCTTC,CASREDSNYGYTF
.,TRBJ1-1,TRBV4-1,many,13,TGCGCCAGCAGCCAAGATCCCCAGGCCGAAGCTTTCTTT,CASSQDPQAEAFF
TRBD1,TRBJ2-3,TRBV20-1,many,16,TGCAGTGCTAGAACAGGGGACAGGTCAATTGCAGATACGCAGTATTTT,CSARTGDRSIADTQYF
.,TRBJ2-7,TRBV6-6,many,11,TGTGCCAGCAGTTTAGTTTACGAGCAGTACTTC,CASSLVYEQYF
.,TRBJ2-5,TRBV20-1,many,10,TGCAGTGCTACCCGAGAGACCCAGTACTTC,CSATRETQYF
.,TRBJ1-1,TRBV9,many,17,TGTGCCAGCAGTTCCTCTTCCGGGGGGAGGATGGACACTGAAGCTTTCTTT,CASSSSSGGRMDTEAFF
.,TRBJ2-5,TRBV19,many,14,TGTGCCAGTAGTATTTCCGGGCCGCGGGAGACCCAGTACTTC,CASSISGPRETQYF
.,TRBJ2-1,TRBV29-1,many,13,TGCAGCGTTGAGGAGAGCTCCTACAATGAGCAGTTCTTC,CSVEESSYNEQFF
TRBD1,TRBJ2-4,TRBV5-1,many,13,TGCGCCAGCAGCCGGACAGGAGAAAACATTCAGTACTTC,CASSRTGENIQYF